This TCR beta chain came from a study of T-cell reconstitution after alpha-beta-depleted transplantation in children. Study-wide findings and caveats: Two months or so post-transplant, alpha-beta T cells reportedly derived from several hundred expanded graft clones. Newly made T cells mostly supplied T-cell counts and diversity one year after transplant. Surviving recipient T cells and thymic progenitors underlay high day-60 TCRbeta diversity in some patients.

Unique molecular identifiers were incorporated when the TCRbeta library was constructed. From the PCR reads, TCRdb called clonotypes with MiXCR, one entry per CDR3 protein. The top ten clones hold 5% to 6.5% of a sample with about 200,000 distinct CDR3 sequences, 6.6% of them seen once. The CDR3 totals 14 residues. After removal of 7 bases from V and 4 bases from J, the junction contained 8 bases not matched to a gene. This clonotype was counted at least ten times. Antigen unknown. The sample consisted of PBMCs, taken before TCRalphabeta/CD19-depleted stem cell transplant. The rearrangement uses TRBV12-3 or TRBV12-4 and TRBJ2-5, with 8 bases identical to TRBD1. This TCR was recovered from a boy between 2 and 10 years old with acute lymphoblastic leukemia, due to receive a stem cell transplant. The CDR3 region has the DNA TGTGCCAGCAACTTAGCAGGGGGCGGAGAGACCCAGTACTTC. The encoded protein is CASNLAGGGETQYF.